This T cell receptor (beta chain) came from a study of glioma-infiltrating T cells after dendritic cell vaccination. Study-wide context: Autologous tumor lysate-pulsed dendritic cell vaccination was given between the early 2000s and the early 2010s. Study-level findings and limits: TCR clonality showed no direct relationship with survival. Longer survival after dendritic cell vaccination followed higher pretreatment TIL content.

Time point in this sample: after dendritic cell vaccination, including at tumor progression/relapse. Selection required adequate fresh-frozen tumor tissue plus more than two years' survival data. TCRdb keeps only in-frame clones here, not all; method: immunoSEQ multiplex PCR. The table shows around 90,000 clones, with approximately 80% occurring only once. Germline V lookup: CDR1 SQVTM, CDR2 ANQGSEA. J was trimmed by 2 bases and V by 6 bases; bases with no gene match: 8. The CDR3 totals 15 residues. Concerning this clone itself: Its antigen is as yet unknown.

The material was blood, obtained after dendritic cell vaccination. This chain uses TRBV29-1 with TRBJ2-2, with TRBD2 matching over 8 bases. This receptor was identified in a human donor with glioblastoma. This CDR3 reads CSVKRRGANTGELFF. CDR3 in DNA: TGCAGCGTAAAGAGGCGGGGGGCCAACACCGGGGAGCTGTTTTTT.